The present T cell receptor beta chain was sequenced within a study of somatic mutations in cytotoxic T cells in rheumatoid arthritis (dated by TCRdb to about 2017). Broadly, across the study: Some T-cell populations stained with V beta antibodies were sorted by flow on a FACSAria II or Sony SH800 to nearly 100% purity, with sorted V beta1+ cells additionally subjected to TCRB sequencing. For about 60 rheumatoid arthritis patients and more than 15 healthy controls, TCRB deep sequencing was carried out. Patient and control groups had essentially identical median ages. The study asked whether expanded CD8+ T-cell clones in newly diagnosed, untreated rheumatoid arthritis carry somatic mutations, and used TCRB deep sequencing to characterize clonality. Overall results and qualifications from the work: An increase of CD8+ clonality with age was seen in patients (Spearman r ≈ 0.49) but not in healthy controls. Rheumatoid arthritis patients and age-matched healthy controls did not significantly differ in CD8+ T-cell clonality. The antigen targets of the expanded CD8+ clones were unknown, and absence from virus-specific databases did not rule out viral specificity. The slight TRBV07 underrepresentation in patients was not adjusted for multiple comparisons. Several identical CD8+ TCRB sequences were found in both blood and synovial fluid, and in about an eighth of the roughly 60 patients the largest CD8+ clone exceeded 20% of CD8+ cells.

A word on this clone: What antigen it recognizes has not been identified. Within one base of it there is no much larger clone, and no base qualities were kept.

The 15 to 20 healthy controls were blood donors whose buffy coats were used; they had a median age of around 56 years (range roughly 20-80), and roughly 50% were female. Flow cytometry confirmed the purity of CD4+ and CD8+ cells that had been isolated by positive magnetic bead selection on an AutoMACS. Peripheral blood mononuclear cells were obtained using density gradient separation with Ficoll-Paque PLUS. DNA from CD4-enriched, CD8-enriched or PBMC samples was extracted using Nucleospin Tissue or Tissue XS kits and then quantified on a Qubit 2.0 fluorometer. TCRB CDR3 sequencing used the immunoSEQ assay on genomic DNA. As for the authors' bioinformatics: Only productive TCRB rearrangements were included in the analyses. Clonality was expressed as a Shannon entropy-based productive clonality index, with each clone defined by a unique TCRB CDR3 sequence. To calculate repertoire overlap between two samples, the template counts of each clone were considered relative to each sample's total templates. V-gene usage measured by flow cytometry correlated with TCRB sequencing V-gene usage, with a Spearman r of roughly 0.64. Entries here come from immuneACCESS through TCRdb and include only in-frame sequences with V and J called. Some clones fail to appear in such tables; in the studies checked, an unresolved V gene covers under half of the shortfall, and the cause of the remainder is unknown. V and J calls and clone size are those listed in that table; D and trimming were worked out from the DNA. The sample includes about 33,000 clones, with about four fifths observed a single time. Roughly 3.2% of the sample comes from the top ten.

From the cysteine through the phenylalanine, the CDR3 covers 15 amino acids. Here the CDR3 DNA is all that survives: 45 bases in frame from base 1. Reading the germline V gene gives CDR1 SGHTA and CDR2 FQGTGA. V and J are trimmed by 1 base and 5 bases, and the gene matches miss 7 bases of the junction. This TCR derives from a man in his forties in good health. This receptor chain uses TRBV7-3 and TRBJ1-1, and 7 junctional nucleotides match TRBD1. The sample comprised CD8+ T cells sorted from blood. The DNA is TGTGCCAGCAGCTTAAATGGAGCAGGGGGTACTGAAGCTTTCTTT. Translated, this is CASSLNGAGGTEAFF.